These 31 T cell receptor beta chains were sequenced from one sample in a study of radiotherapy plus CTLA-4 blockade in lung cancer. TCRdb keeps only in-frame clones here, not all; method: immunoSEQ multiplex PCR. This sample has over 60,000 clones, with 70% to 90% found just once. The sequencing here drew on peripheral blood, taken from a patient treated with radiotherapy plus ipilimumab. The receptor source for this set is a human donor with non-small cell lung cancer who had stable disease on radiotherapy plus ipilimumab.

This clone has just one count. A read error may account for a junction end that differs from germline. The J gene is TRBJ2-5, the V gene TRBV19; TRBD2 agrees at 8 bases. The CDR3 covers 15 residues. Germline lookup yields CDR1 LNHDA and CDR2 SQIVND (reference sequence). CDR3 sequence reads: CASSGGTSSLEAQYF. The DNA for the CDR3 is TGTGCCAGTAGTGGAGGGACTAGTTCTCTAGAGGCCCAGTACTTC.

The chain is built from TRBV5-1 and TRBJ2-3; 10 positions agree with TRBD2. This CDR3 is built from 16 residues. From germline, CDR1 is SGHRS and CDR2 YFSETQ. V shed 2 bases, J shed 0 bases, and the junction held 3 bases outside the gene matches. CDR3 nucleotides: TGCGCCAGCAGCTTTCTGACTAGCGGGAGCACAGATACGCAGTATTTT. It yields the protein CASSFLTSGSTDTQYF.

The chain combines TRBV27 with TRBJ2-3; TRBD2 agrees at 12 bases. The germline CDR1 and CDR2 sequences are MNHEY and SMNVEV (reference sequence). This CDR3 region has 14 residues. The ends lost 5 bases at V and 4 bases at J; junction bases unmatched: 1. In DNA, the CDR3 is TGTGCCAGCAGTACTAGCGGGAGGTCAGATACGCAGTATTTT. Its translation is CASSTSGRSDTQYF.

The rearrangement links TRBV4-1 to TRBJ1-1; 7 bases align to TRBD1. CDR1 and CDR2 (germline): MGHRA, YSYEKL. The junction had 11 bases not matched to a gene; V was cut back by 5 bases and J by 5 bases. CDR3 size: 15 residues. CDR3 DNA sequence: TGCGCCAGCAGCTGGGGGGGGGACAGAGGGACTGAAGCTTTCTTT. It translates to CASSWGGDRGTEAFF.

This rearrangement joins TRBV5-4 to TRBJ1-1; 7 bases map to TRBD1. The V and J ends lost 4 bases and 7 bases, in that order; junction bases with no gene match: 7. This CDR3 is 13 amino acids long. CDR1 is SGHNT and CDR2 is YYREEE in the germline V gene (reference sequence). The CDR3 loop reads CASSAGTVYEAFF. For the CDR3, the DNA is TGTGCCAGCAGCGCCGGGACAGTTTATGAAGCTTTCTTT.

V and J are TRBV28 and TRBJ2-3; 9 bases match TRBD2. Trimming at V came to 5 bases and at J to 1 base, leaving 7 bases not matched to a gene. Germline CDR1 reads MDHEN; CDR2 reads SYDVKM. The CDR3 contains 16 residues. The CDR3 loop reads CASSPAGGGGTDTQYF. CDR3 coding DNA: TGTGCCAGCAGTCCTGCGGGGGGGGGCGGCACAGATACGCAGTATTTT.

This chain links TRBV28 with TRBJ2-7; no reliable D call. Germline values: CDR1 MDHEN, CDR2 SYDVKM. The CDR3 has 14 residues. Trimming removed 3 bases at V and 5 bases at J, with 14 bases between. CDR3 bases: TGTGCCAGCAGTTTTTCCCGACTGTACGACGAGCAGTACTTC. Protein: CASSFSRLYDEQYF.

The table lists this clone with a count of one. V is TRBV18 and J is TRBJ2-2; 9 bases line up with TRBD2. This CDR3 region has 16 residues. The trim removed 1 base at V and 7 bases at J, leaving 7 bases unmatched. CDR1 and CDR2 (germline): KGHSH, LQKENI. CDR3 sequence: CASSPRASGVGGELFF. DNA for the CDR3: TGTGCCAGCTCACCACGGGCTAGCGGGGTCGGCGGGGAGCTGTTTTTT.

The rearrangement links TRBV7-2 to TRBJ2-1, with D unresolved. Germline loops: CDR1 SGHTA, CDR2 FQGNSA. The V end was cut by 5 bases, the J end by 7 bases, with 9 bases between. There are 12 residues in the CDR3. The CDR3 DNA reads TGTGCCAGCAGCCCAGGCCGGAATGAGCAGTTCTTC. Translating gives CASSPGRNEQFF.

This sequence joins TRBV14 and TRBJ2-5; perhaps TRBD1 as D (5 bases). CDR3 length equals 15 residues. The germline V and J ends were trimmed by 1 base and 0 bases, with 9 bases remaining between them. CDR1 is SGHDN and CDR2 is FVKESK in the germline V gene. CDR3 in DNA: TGTGCCAGCAGCCAAGGGCAGGGCTACCAAGAGACCCAGTACTTC. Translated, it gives CASSQGQGYQETQYF. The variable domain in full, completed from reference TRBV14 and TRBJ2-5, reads EAGVTQFPSHSVIEKGQTVTLRCDPISGHDNLYWYRRVMGKEIKFLLHFVKESKQDESGMPNNRFLAERTGGTYSTLKVQPAELEDSGVYFCASSQGQGYQETQYFGPGTRLLVL.

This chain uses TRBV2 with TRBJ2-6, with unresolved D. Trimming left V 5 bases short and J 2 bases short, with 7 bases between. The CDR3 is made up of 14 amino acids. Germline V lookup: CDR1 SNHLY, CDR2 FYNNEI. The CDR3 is CASSPLAGANVLTF. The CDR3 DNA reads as TGTGCCAGCAGTCCCCTCGCTGGGGCCAACGTCCTGACTTTC.

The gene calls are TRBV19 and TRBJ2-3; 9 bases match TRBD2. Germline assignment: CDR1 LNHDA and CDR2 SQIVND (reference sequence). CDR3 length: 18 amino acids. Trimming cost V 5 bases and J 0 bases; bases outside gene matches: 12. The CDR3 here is CASSSSSPSGTSTDTQYF. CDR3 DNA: TGTGCCAGTAGTTCCTCCTCACCTAGCGGGACAAGCACAGATACGCAGTATTTT.

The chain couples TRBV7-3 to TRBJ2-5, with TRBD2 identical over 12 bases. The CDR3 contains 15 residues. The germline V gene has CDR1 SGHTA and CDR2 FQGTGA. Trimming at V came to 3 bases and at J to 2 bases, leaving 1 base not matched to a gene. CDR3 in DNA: TGTGCCAGCAGCTTCGGACTAGCGGGACAAGAGACCCAGTACTTC. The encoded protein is CASSFGLAGQETQYF.

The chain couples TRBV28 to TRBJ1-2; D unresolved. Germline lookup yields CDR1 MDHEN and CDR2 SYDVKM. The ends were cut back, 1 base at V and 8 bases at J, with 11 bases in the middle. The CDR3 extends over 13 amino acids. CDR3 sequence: CASSLLGGNGYTF. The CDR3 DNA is TGTGCCAGCAGTTTATTAGGAGGGAACGGCTACACCTTC.

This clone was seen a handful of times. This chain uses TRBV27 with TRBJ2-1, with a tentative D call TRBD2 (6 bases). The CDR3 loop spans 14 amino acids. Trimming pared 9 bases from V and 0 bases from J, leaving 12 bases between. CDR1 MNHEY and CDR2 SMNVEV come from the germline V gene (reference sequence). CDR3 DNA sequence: TGTGCCAGTAAACGGGGGAGCTCCTACAATGAGCAGTTCTTC. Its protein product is CASKRGSSYNEQFF.

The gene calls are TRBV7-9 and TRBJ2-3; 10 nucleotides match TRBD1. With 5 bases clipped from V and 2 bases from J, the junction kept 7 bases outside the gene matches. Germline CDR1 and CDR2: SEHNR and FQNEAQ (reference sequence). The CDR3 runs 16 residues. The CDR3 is CASSLRDRGDTDTQYF. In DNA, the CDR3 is TGTGCCAGCAGCCTCCGGGACAGGGGTGACACAGATACGCAGTATTTT.

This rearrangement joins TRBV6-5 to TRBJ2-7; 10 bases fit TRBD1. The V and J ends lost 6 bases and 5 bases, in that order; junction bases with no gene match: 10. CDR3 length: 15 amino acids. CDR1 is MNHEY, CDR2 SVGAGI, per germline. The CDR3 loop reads CASSASGTGVNEQYF. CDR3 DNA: TGTGCCAGCAGCGCCTCCGGGACAGGGGTAAACGAGCAGTACTTC.

As DNA, the CDR3 is TGTGCCACCAGCAGAATCCTGACAGGGAACTATGGCTACACCTTC. Translation: CATSRILTGNYGYTF. The chain recombines TRBV15 with TRBJ1-2; 7 bases fit TRBD1. V shed 2 bases and J 2 bases; nucleotides not matched to a gene: 5. The CDR3 is made up of 15 amino acids. CDR1 LNHNV and CDR2 YYDKDF come from the germline V gene (reference sequence).

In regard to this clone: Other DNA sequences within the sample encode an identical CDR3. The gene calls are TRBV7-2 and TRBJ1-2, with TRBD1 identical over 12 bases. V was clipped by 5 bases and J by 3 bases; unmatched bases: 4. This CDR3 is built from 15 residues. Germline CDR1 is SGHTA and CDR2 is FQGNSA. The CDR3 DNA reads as TGTGCCAGCAGCCGGGGACAGGGGGCCGACTATGGCTACACCTTC. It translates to CASSRGQGADYGYTF.

CDR3 nucleotides: TGTGCCAGCACCCCAAGTAATTCGATTTTGGGAACTGAAGCTTTCTTT. Protein: CASTPSNSILGTEAFF. This sequence joins TRBV28 and TRBJ1-1; no clear D gene. Germline CDR1 is MDHEN and CDR2 is SYDVKM. This CDR3 has 16 residues. V gave up 7 bases and J gave up 5 bases, with 23 bases separating them.

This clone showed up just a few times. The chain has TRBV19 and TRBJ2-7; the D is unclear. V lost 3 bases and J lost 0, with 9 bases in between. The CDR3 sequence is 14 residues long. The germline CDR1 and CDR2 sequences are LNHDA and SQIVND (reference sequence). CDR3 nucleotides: TGTGCCAGTAGTATTACCGGCAGCTCCTACGAGCAGTACTTC. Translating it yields CASSITGSSYEQYF.

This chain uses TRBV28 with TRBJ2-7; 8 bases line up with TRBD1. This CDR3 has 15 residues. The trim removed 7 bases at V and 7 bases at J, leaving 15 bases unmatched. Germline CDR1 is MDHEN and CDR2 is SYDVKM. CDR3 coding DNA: TGTGCCAGCACCGTCTCCGGGACAGGTCTCGGAGAGCAGTACTTC. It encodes CASTVSGTGLGEQYF.

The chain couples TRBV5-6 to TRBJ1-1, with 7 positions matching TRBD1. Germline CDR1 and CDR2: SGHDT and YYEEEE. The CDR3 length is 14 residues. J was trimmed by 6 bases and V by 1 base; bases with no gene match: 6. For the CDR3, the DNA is TGTGCCAGCAGCTTGCCCGACAGGGAGGCTGAAGCTTTCTTT. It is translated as CASSLPDREAEAFF.

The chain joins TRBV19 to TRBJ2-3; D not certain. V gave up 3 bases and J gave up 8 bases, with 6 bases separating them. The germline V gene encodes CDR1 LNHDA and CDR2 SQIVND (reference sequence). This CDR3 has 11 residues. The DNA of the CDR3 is TGTGCCAGTAGTATTGCAGGTACGCAGTATTTT. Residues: CASSIAGTQYF.

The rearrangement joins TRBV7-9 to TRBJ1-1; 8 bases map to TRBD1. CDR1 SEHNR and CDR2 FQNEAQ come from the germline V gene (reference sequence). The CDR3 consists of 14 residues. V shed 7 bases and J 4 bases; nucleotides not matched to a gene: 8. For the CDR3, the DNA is TGTGCCAGCACCCAGGACAGGGACGCCACTGAAGCTTTCTTT. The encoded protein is CASTQDRDATEAFF.

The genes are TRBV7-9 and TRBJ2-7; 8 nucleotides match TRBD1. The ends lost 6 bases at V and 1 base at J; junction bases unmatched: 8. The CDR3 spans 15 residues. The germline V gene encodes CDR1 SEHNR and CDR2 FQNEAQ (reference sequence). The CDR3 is CASSRQGARSYEQYF. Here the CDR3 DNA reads TGTGCCAGCAGTCGGCAGGGGGCGCGGTCCTACGAGCAGTACTTC.

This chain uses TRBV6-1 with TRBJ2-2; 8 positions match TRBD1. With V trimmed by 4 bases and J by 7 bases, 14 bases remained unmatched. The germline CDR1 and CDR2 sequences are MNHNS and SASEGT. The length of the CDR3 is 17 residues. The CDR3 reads CASSVSTGARSVGELFF. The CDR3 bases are TGTGCCAGCAGTGTTTCGACAGGGGCCCGGAGTGTCGGGGAGCTGTTTTTT.

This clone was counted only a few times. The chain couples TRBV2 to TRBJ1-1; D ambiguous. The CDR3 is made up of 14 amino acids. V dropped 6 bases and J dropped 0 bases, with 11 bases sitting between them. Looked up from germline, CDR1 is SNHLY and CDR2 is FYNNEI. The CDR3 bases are TGTGCCAGCAGGGGGATAACAGTGAACACTGAAGCTTTCTTT. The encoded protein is CASRGITVNTEAFF.

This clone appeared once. The CDR3 loop is CASSPPGSYEQYF. CDR3 coding DNA: TGTGCCAGCTCACCACCGGGGAGCTACGAGCAGTACTTC. This chain joins TRBV18 and TRBJ2-5, with a weak D call TRBD2 (5 bases). Judging by the DNA end, TRBJ2-7 fits better; the J call may be wrong. CDR3 size: 13 residues. The germline gives CDR1 KGHSH, CDR2 LQKENI.

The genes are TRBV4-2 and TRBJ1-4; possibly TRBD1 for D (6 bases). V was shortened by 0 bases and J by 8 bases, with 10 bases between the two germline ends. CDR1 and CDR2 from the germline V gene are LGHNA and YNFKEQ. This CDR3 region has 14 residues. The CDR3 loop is CASSQEGHSEKLFF. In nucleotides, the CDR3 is TGTGCCAGCAGCCAAGAGGGACACTCCGAAAAACTGTTTTTT.

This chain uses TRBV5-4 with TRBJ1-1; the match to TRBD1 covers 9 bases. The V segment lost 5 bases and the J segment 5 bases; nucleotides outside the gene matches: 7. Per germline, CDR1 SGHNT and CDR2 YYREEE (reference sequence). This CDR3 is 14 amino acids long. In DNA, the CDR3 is TGTGCCAGCAGACCTAGACAGGGGGTTACTGAAGCTTTCTTT. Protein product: CASRPRQGVTEAFF.